These 7 T cell receptor beta chains share one sample of origin, sequenced in a study of T cells in Graves' hyperthyroidism and ophthalmopathy. From RNA transcripts, TCR beta CDR3 regions were amplified. The HTBI primer set served for first-round RT-PCR of the TCR CDR3. MiXCR, applied by TCRdb to the multiplex PCR reads, yields one record per CDR3 protein. The sample gives 640,000 or so distinct CDR3 sequences, approximately 15% of which show up once; roughly 7% is in the top ten. Sequenced input: blood. Every receptor here comes from a woman under 30 with Graves' ophthalmopathy.

This clonotype was observed many times. The chain joins TRBV27 to TRBJ2-1, with D perhaps matching TRBD1 (6 bases). The CDR3 extends over 15 amino acids. The V end lost 4 bases, the J end lost 5 bases, and 15 bases lay between the germline ends. Germline lookup yields CDR1 MNHEY and CDR2 SMNVEV (reference sequence). The CDR3 reads CASSSEPTGNNEQFF. The CDR3 region has the DNA TGTGCCAGCAGTTCCGAGCCGACAGGAAACAATGAGCAGTTCTTC.

The chain employs TRBV19 and TRBJ2-1, with D perhaps assigned TRBD1 or TRBD2 (5 bases each). The CDR3 spans 17 residues. Trimming stripped 3 bases from V and 4 bases from J, with 19 bases between. Germline CDR1 is LNHDA and CDR2 is SQIVND (reference sequence). The CDR3 coding sequence is TGTGCCAGTAGTATGGTGAGGGGCCTAGTAGGATACAATGAGCAGTTCTTC. Amino acid sequence: CASSMVRGLVGYNEQFF.

This clonotype was recorded at least ten times. The chain uses TRBV24-1 and TRBJ2-2, with 11 bases aligning to TRBD1. Germline CDR1 reads KGHDR; CDR2 reads SFDVKD. The CDR3 is made up of 15 amino acids. J was trimmed by 3 bases and V by 7 bases; bases with no gene match: 3. The CDR3 nucleotides read TGTGCCACCAGCTGGACAGGGGGCCACACCGGGGAGCTGTTTTTT. This encodes CATSWTGGHTGELFF.

This clonotype occurred many times. DNA of the CDR3: TGTGCCAGCAGTTTGGGGTCTTCGAGGGAAAAACTGTTTTTT. Its translation: CASSLGSSREKLFF. The chain employs TRBV12-3 or TRBV12-4 and TRBJ1-4, with D unresolved. Trimming removed 3 bases from V and 8 bases from J, with 13 bases in between. The CDR3 runs 14 residues.

This clonotype was found many times. The V gene is TRBV7-6, the J gene TRBJ2-7, with D perhaps matching TRBD1 (6 bases). Germline CDR1 is SGHVS and CDR2 is FNYEAQ. V lost 2 bases and J 0 bases, leaving 20 bases between the germline ends. CDR3 length: 18 amino acids. Here the CDR3 DNA reads TGTGCCAGCAGCTTAAGAGGCGGAGGTCAGGGGAGCTCCTACGAGCAGTACTTC. This translates into CASSLRGGGQGSSYEQYF.

The table lists this clonotype with many counts. The chain is built from TRBV12-3 or TRBV12-4 and TRBJ2-7; 11 nucleotides align to TRBD2. The V gene end was trimmed by 0 bases and the J gene end by 3 bases; junction bases not matched to a gene: 1. This CDR3 has 15 amino acids. The CDR3 reads CASSLAGLAGYEQYF. In DNA, the CDR3 is TGTGCCAGCAGTTTAGCAGGACTAGCGGGCTACGAGCAGTACTTC.

This clonotype was seen ten or more times. The rearrangement links TRBV10-3 to TRBJ2-3; tentatively, D is TRBD2 (7 bases). The V gene's germline CDR1 is ENHRY and CDR2 SYGVKD. V lost 6 bases and J 3 bases, leaving 16 bases between the germline ends. The CDR3 has 15 amino acids. The CDR3 here is CAISGGRGRTDTQYF. For the CDR3, the DNA is TGTGCCATCAGCGGAGGGAGGGGGAGGACAGATACGCAGTATTTT.